The text below deals with one TCR beta chain. No antigen is known for it. Base-call qualities are not available, and no considerably larger clone is one nucleotide away. In the prospective study, participants were about 18 to 100 years old, resided in 24 geographic areas of the United States, and were enrolled through a virtual design. In the prospective study, cohorts were assigned on the basis of participant-reported clinical history obtained from a screening survey and a study questionnaire. Recovered participants in ImmuneRACE Cohort 3 were defined as having two consecutive negative NP/OP PCR tests, clearance from a healthcare professional, or resolution of symptoms. In the prospective study, mobile phlebotomists collected whole blood, serum and a nasopharyngeal or oropharyngeal swab from each participant. Prospective study participants could optionally give additional blood draws and questionnaires over an approximately 2-month period. Blood samples from the prospective study were shipped frozen or at room temperature prior to DNA extraction.

The data were taken from a study of blood T cell repertoires in COVID-19 (dated by TCRdb to the early 2020s). Some background on the complete study: Collaborator samples came from the United States, Italy and Spain and covered acute and convalescent phases of COVID-19. The prospective study material was composed of cDNA or gDNA derived from T cells, B-cell-depleted T cells, or PBMCs. The dataset comprised deeply sampled blood TCRbeta repertoires from subjects exposed to, actively infected with, or recovered from COVID-19. A freely available public database, intended as a resource for researchers studying the immune response to SARS-CoV-2, is where the repertoires were released. The samples were drawn from two sources: the first 160 participants of the ongoing ImmuneRACE study, and some 1,300 subjects contributed by 6 global collaborators. A de-identified subject ID, COVID-19 status, age in years and sex were almost always included in the sample metadata. Where available, HLA class I and class II types were obtained from metadata supplied by the sample provider rather than from assay-based typing. The paper as a whole reports these results and caveats: Clinical and demographic metadata were provided uncurated, with the amount varying by source and participant.

The immunoSEQ Assay, a bias-controlled multiplex PCR, was used to amplify TCRbeta CDR3 regions from genomic DNA. In the authors' own workflow: The number of nucleated cells in each sample was estimated by amplification of reference gene primers within the assay. To quantify the absolute abundance of each unique TCRbeta CDR3 rearrangement, sequence reads were collapsed and filtered. For each sample, productive Simpson clonality was calculated as the square root of Simpson's diversity index across productive rearrangements. Here the immuneACCESS table is served through TCRdb, limited to in-frame sequences with V and J called. Missing clones are a known gap in these copies; in checked studies unresolved V genes cover under half, and the rest lacks a known reason. That table gives V, J and clone size, and the DNA gave D and trimming. This sample gives approximately 300,000 clones in total; approximately 83% of them show up just once. The ten most abundant clones make up roughly 4.3% of the sample.

Trimming leaves V shorter by 1 base and J shorter by 7 bases, with the junction holding 2 bases beyond the gene matches. From cysteine to phenylalanine, the CDR3 is 15 amino acids long. CDR3 DNA only is kept here, 45 bases in frame from base 1. The germline V gene gives CDR1 as SGHAT and CDR2 as FQNNGV. The receptor's source is a woman aged 30 to 39 who had recovered from COVID-19. The sequencing sample was made of PBMCs or T cells enriched from blood (not recorded which). This chain joins TRBV11-2 to TRBJ1-5, with 12 bases in between that match TRBD1. The CDR3 region: CASSLGGQGAQPQHF. The nucleotide sequence is given as TGTGCCAGCAGCTTAGGGGGACAGGGGGCACAGCCCCAGCATTTT.